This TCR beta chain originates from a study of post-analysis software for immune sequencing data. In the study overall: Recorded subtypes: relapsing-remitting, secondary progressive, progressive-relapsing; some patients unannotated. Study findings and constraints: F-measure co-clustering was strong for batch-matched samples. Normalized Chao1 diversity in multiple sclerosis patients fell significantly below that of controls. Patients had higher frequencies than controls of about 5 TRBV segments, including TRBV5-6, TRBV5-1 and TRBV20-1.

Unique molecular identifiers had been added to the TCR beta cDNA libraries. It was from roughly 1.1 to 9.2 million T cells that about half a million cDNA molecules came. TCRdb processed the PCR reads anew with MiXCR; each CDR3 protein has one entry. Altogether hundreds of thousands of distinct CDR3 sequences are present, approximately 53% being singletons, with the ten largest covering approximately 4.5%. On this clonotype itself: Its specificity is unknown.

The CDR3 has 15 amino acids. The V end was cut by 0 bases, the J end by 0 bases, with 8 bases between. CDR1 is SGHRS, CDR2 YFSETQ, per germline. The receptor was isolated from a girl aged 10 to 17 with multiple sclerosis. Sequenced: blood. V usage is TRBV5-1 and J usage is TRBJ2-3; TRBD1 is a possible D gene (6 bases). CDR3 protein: CASSLAGDSTDTQYF. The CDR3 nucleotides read TGCGCCAGCAGCTTGGCAGGGGACAGCACAGATACGCAGTATTTT.